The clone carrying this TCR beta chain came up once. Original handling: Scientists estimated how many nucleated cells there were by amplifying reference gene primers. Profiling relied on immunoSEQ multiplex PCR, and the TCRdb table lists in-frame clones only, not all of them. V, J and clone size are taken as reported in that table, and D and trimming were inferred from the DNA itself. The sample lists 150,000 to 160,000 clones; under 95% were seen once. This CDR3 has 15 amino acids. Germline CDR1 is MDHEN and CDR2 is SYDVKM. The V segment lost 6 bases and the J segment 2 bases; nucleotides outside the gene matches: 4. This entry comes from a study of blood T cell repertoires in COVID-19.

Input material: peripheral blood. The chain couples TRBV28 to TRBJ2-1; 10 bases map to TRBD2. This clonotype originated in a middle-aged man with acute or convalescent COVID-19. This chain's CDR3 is CASRKSGGAYNEQFF. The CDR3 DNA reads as TGTGCCAGCAGAAAAAGCGGGGGGGCCTACAATGAGCAGTTCTTC. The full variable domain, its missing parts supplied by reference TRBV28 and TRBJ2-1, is DVKVTQSSRYLVKRTGEKVFLECVQDMDHENMFWYRQDPGLGLRLIYFSYDVKMKEKGDIPEGYSVSREKKERFSLILESASTNQTSMYLCASRKSGGAYNEQFFGPGTRLTVL.